Given below is one TCR beta chain in context. What it binds is not known. The source of the sample is a study of tumor-infiltrating lymphocytes in localized non-small cell lung cancer. Study findings and constraints: Tumor T-cell fraction was not associated with recurrence-free survival.

Here immunoSEQ multiplex PCR was the method, and the copy in TCRdb shows in-frame clones only, minus some. This sample has 15,000 to 20,000 clones; roughly four fifths occur once, and the top ten carry approximately 6.8%. This sequence was found in a human donor with non-small cell lung cancer. The sequencing input was lung tumor tissue.

CDR3 sequence (DNA): TGTGCCAGTAGCTACAGGGCCTGGGGGACTGAAGCTTTCTTT. It translates to CASSYRAWGTEAFF. This chain joins TRBV19 and TRBJ1-1; D may be TRBD1 (6 bases). The CDR3 runs 14 residues. Germline CDR1 reads LNHDA; CDR2 reads SQIVND (reference sequence). Trimming removed 6 bases from V and 5 bases from J, with 16 bases in between.